This T cell receptor beta chain was captured in a study of tumor-infiltrating lymphocytes in localized non-small cell lung cancer. The wider study: From each patient, both tumor and uninvolved lung, non-adjacent to tumor, were sampled. Overall study results and limits: T-cell fraction did not differ between immunotypes IM1 and IM2.

A single count supports this clone. Antigen: not known. Profiling relied on immunoSEQ multiplex PCR, and the TCRdb table lists in-frame clones only, not all of them. The sample contains some 21,000 clones, over 70% of which appear only once. Between the trimmed V and J ends, which lost 5 bases and 11 bases, there was a span of 18 bases. Germline V gives CDR1 SGHDN, CDR2 FVKESK. This CDR3 spans 13 amino acids. The receptor comes from a human donor with non-small cell lung cancer. Material: lung tumor tissue. The genes are TRBV14 and TRBJ1-1; no clear D gene. The CDR3 DNA follows: TGTGCCAGCAGCTCCCAAATAGAGGGAGCTGCTTTCTTT. This translates into CASSSQIEGAAFF.